A single sample gave rise to the 26 T cell receptor beta chains below, sequenced in a study of blood T cell repertoires in COVID-19. Sequenced by immunoSEQ multiplex PCR; TCRdb stores in-frame clones only, minus some. The table includes about 81,000 clones, about 84% detected once. Sequencing input: peripheral blood. All receptors derive from a human donor in a cohort sampled during active COVID-19.

The V and J genes are TRBV2 and TRBJ2-7; 7 bases agree with TRBD1. The V gene's germline CDR1 is SNHLY and CDR2 FYNNEI. V shed 6 bases and J 2 bases; nucleotides not matched to a gene: 7. This CDR3 has 14 amino acids. CDR3 sequence: CASSLDRAPYEQYF. The CDR3 nucleotides read TGTGCCAGCAGCTTAGACAGGGCCCCCTACGAGCAGTACTTC.

A remark on this clone: One junction end disagrees with the germline gene, perhaps due to a read error. This CDR3 is also generated by other DNA sequences in the sample. The chain combines TRBV5-1 with TRBJ2-7, with D possibly TRBD2 on 6 matching bases. The CDR3 has 14 residues. In germline, CDR1 is SGHRS, CDR2 YFSETQ. The CDR3 sequence is CASSPGGVFHEQYF. The CDR3 DNA sequence: TGCGCCAGCAGCCCCGGAGGGGTATTCCACGAGCAGTACTTT.

The chain recombines TRBV21-1 with TRBJ2-7; TRBD2, the D gene given by the table, was not confirmed from the DNA. TRBV21-1 is tagged as a pseudogene. The CDR3 extends over 11 amino acids. Here the CDR3 reads CASNERVEQYF. In DNA form, the CDR3 reads TGTGCCAGCAACGAGAGGGTCGAGCAGTACTTC.

The CDR3 bases are TGTGCCAGCAGCGTAGTCCCCAGGCCGAGCACAGATACGCAGTATTTT. Its translation is CASSVVPRPSTDTQYF. This chain uses TRBV9 with TRBJ2-3; no clear D gene. V lost 0 bases, J lost 0 bases, and 11 bases lay in between. Germline CDR1 reads SGDLS; CDR2 reads YYNGEE. This CDR3 has 16 amino acids.

The chain has TRBV5-1 and TRBJ2-5; perhaps TRBD1 as D (5 bases). This CDR3 comprises 14 residues. The germline V gene has CDR1 SGHRS and CDR2 YFSETQ. The V end was cut by 0 bases, the J end by 5 bases, with 11 bases between. The CDR3 region has the DNA TGCGCCAGCAGCTTGGAGGGGTTTGGGGAGACCCAGTACTTC. Its protein is CASSLEGFGETQYF.

The genes are TRBV5-1 and TRBJ2-5; 8 bases line up with TRBD1. The CDR3 has 14 residues. V lost 4 bases and J lost 5; bases outside the gene matches: 7. Germline V CDR1 and CDR2: SGHRS, YFSETQ. The CDR3 loop is CASSDQGAGETQYF. DNA for the CDR3: TGCGCCAGCAGCGATCAGGGGGCAGGGGAGACCCAGTACTTC.

This chain uses TRBV7-8 with TRBJ2-5; 8 bases fit TRBD2. CDR3 length: 15 amino acids. In germline, CDR1 is SGHVS, CDR2 FQNEAQ. J gave up 2 bases and V 2 bases, and 4 bases lay outside the gene matches. DNA for the CDR3: TGTGCCAGCAGCTTAAGAGTAGCGGGGCAAGAGACCCAGTACTTC. It specifies CASSLRVAGQETQYF.

In DNA, the CDR3 is TGTGCCAGCAGCTTCGGGGATGGCACAGATACGCAGTATTTT. This encodes CASSFGDGTDTQYF. V and J are TRBV7-2 and TRBJ2-3, with TRBD2 as a possible D gene (5 bases). V lost 3 bases and J lost 1, with 8 bases in between. There are 14 residues in the CDR3. Germline-derived CDR1 and CDR2 are SGHTA and FQGNSA.

The J gene is TRBJ2-3, the V gene TRBV4-1; TRBD2 aligns across 8 bases. Per germline, CDR1 MGHRA and CDR2 YSYEKL. This CDR3 has 16 residues. Germline trimming cut 1 base from V and 4 bases from J; bases unmatched to any gene: 7. CDR3 nucleotide sequence: TGCGCCAGCAGCCAAGTCGGGGCGGGGGGCCCAGATACGCAGTATTTT. The encoded protein is CASSQVGAGGPDTQYF.

CDR3 DNA sequence: TGTGCCAGCAGTGGTGACAGGGCCACAATTCGACCCCAGCATTTT. Its translation is CASSGDRATIRPQHF. This sequence joins TRBV2 and TRBJ1-5; 7 bases are a match to TRBD1. Looked up from germline, CDR1 is SNHLY and CDR2 is FYNNEI. Trimming removed 4 bases from V and 10 bases from J; junction bases left unmatched: 13. The CDR3 has 15 residues.

The genes are TRBV5-4 and TRBJ2-7; 7 bases match TRBD1. Germline V gene lookup returns CDR1 SGHNT and CDR2 YYREEE (reference sequence). The CDR3 runs 15 residues. V lost 4 bases and J lost 2; bases outside the gene matches: 9. The CDR3: CASSQKTGNPYEQYF. The CDR3 coding sequence is TGTGCCAGCAGCCAGAAGACAGGGAACCCCTACGAGCAGTACTTC. Combining the CDR3 with reference TRBV5-4 and TRBJ2-7 gives the whole variable domain ETGVTQSPTHLIKTRGQQVTLRCSSQSGHNTVSWYQQALGQGPQFIFQYYREEENGRGNFPPRFSGLQFPNYSSELNVNALELDDSALYLCASSQKTGNPYEQYFGPGTRLTVT.

J is TRBJ2-1 and V is TRBV7-3; TRBD2 agrees at 8 bases. V shed 5 bases and J 5 bases; nucleotides not matched to a gene: 11. In germline, CDR1 is SGHTA, CDR2 FQGTGA. The CDR3 extends over 16 amino acids. The CDR3 is CASSPNPGGPNNEQFF. The CDR3 DNA is TGTGCCAGCAGCCCAAACCCGGGGGGGCCCAACAATGAGCAGTTCTTC.

This clone was found a few times. The chain carries TRBV4-2 and TRBJ2-3; TRBD1 aligns across 7 bases. Trimming cost V 1 base and J 0 bases; bases outside gene matches: 1. The CDR3 covers 15 residues. Germline V gives CDR1 LGHNA, CDR2 YNFKEQ. The CDR3 nucleotides read TGTGCCAGCAGCCAAGGACAGGGAAGCACAGATACGCAGTATTTT. Its protein product is CASSQGQGSTDTQYF.

This clone has just a few counts. The chain has TRBV21-1 and TRBJ1-3; TRBD1 is taken as the D call from the table, unchecked against the DNA. TRBV21-1 is a pseudogene segment. This CDR3 region has 16 residues. The DNA of the CDR3 is TGTGCCAGCAGCAGCCGACAGGGGGCTTCTGGAAACACCATATATTTT. Encoded protein: CASSSRQGASGNTIYF.

This chain connects TRBV5-5 to TRBJ1-2, with 7 bases aligning to TRBD1. The CDR3 sequence is 12 residues long. Germline CDR1 reads SGHKS; CDR2 reads YYEKEE (reference sequence). With V trimmed by 5 bases and J by 5 bases, 3 bases remained unmatched. The CDR3 reads CASSTGVYGYTF. As DNA, the CDR3 is TGTGCCAGCAGTACAGGGGTGTATGGCTACACCTTC.

In nucleotides, the CDR3 is TGTGCCAGCAGCTTGGATCGCTACGAGCAGTACTTC. It codes for CASSLDRYEQYF. The chain carries TRBV5-6 and TRBJ2-7; no clear D gene. The CDR3 extends over 12 amino acids. V lost 0 bases and J lost 3, with 4 bases in between. Germline CDR1 and CDR2: SGHDT and YYEEEE.

The V gene is TRBV5-1, the J gene TRBJ2-3, with D possibly matching TRBD2 (6 bases). Trimming left V 5 bases short and J 0 bases short, with 22 bases between. Per germline, CDR1 SGHRS and CDR2 YFSETQ. This CDR3 region has 18 residues. CDR3 nucleotide sequence: TGCGCCAGCAGTTACCACCCACCGGCTAGCGCTAGCACAGATACGCAGTATTTT. Translation gives CASSYHPPASASTDTQYF.

V is TRBV18 and J is TRBJ1-3; weak D call: TRBD1 (5 bases). Germline CDR1 and CDR2: KGHSH and LQKENI. This CDR3 has 16 residues. The V gene lost 3 bases and the J gene lost 0 bases, with 12 bases spanning the gap. The CDR3: CASSPKTGHSGNTIYF. In DNA form, the CDR3 reads TGTGCCAGCTCACCGAAAACAGGCCACTCTGGAAACACCATATATTTT.

The chain is built from TRBV5-1 and TRBJ2-1; 11 nucleotides agree with TRBD1. Germline CDR1 SGHRS, CDR2 YFSETQ. V shed 3 bases, J shed 6 bases, and the junction held 2 bases outside the gene matches. The CDR3 contains 14 residues. The CDR3 nucleotides are TGCGCCAGCAGCTGGGGGACAGGGGGCAATGAGCAGTTCTTC. This sequence encodes CASSWGTGGNEQFF.

This rearrangement joins TRBV18 to TRBJ2-7; TRBD1 agrees at 8 bases. Germline loops: CDR1 KGHSH, CDR2 LQKENI. There are 13 residues in the CDR3. The V and J ends lost 5 bases and 3 bases, in that order; junction bases with no gene match: 3. CDR3: CASSMTGVYEQYF. For the CDR3, the DNA is TGTGCCAGCTCAATGACAGGGGTCTACGAGCAGTACTTC.

This clone was observed a few times. The chain couples TRBV7-8 to TRBJ1-5, with no clear D. The CDR3 spans 15 residues. Germline V CDR1 and CDR2: SGHVS, FQNEAQ. Trimming shortened V by 1 base and J by 3 bases, and 10 bases separated the two germline ends. The CDR3 coding sequence is TGTGCCAGCAGCTTAGGGGCAGTCAACAATCAGCCCCAGCATTTT. Amino acids: CASSLGAVNNQPQHF.

This chain uses TRBV10-3 with TRBJ2-1, with D possibly TRBD2 on 6 matching bases. From germline, CDR1 is ENHRY and CDR2 SYGVKD. The CDR3 extends over 13 amino acids. V lost 0 bases and J 10 bases, leaving 10 bases between the germline ends. CDR3 DNA: TGTGCCATCAGTGAGTCGACCGCGGGGGAGCAGTTCTTC. Translated, it gives CAISESTAGEQFF.

This clone was counted a single time. The chain combines TRBV30 with TRBJ1-2; D is possibly TRBD1 (6 bases). This CDR3 region has 10 residues. In germline, CDR1 is GTSNPN, CDR2 SVGIG (reference sequence). V was trimmed by 4 bases and J by 7 bases, leaving 7 bases between them. The CDR3 region has the DNA TGTGCCTGGAACAGGGTTGGCTACACCTTC. This sequence encodes CAWNRVGYTF.

This sequence joins TRBV20-1 and TRBJ1-5, with D possibly being TRBD1 (6 bases). The V and J ends lost 3 bases and 3 bases respectively, with 15 bases between them. CDR3 length: 15 amino acids. CDR1 DFQATT and CDR2 SNEGSKA come from the germline V gene (reference sequence). Here the CDR3 DNA reads TGCAGTGCTAGTGCAACAGGGAACTACAATCAGCCCCAGCATTTT. Translating it yields CSASATGNYNQPQHF.

The chain carries TRBV7-9 and TRBJ1-2, with D perhaps matching TRBD1 (5 bases). V was trimmed by 1 base and J by 3 bases, leaving 6 bases between them. The CDR3 consists of 13 residues. Germline CDR1 SEHNR, CDR2 FQNEAQ (reference sequence). The CDR3 DNA is TGTGCCAGCAGCTTAGAAGGGGACTATGGCTACACCTTC. The encoded protein is CASSLEGDYGYTF.

This chain joins TRBV7-3 and TRBJ1-3; tentative D call: TRBD1 (5 bases). Germline CDR1 and CDR2: SGHTA and FQGTGA. The germline V and J ends were trimmed by 2 bases and 2 bases, with 10 bases remaining between them. The CDR3 is made up of 15 amino acids. The CDR3 DNA is TGTGCCAGCAGCTTATTGGCAGGGACTGGAAACACCATATATTTT. This encodes CASSLLAGTGNTIYF.